This T cell receptor beta chain derives from a study of metastatic and nonmetastatic thyroid tumors. The overall study: Repertoire comparison spanned blood and tumor or nodule tissue of malignant and benign thyroid patients. Whole-study results and caveats: Significantly higher TCR beta diversity was reportedly seen in malignant thyroid tumors than benign nodules, in blood and tumor.

By sample share, this clone is medium-sized. The antigen is undetermined. TCRdb re-clonotyped the PCR reads through MiXCR. The data contain more than 20,000 clones, over 9.5% of them singletons. Patients underwent thyroid surgery, and none had received any treatment before it. This CDR3 is built from 13 residues. The germline V gene encodes CDR1 MNHEY and CDR2 SVGAGI. J lost 6 bases, V lost 2 bases, and 3 bases had no gene match. The material sequenced was blood. The TCR was taken from a female donor with papillary thyroid cancer or a benign thyroid nodule (not recorded which). Some clones in this sample may be carry-over from other donors' samples. The chain employs TRBV6-5 and TRBJ1-2, with TRBD1 identical over 7 bases. CDR3 protein: CASSYRDRDGYTF. Written as DNA, the CDR3 is TGTGCCAGCAGTTACCGGGACAGAGATGGCTACACCTTC.